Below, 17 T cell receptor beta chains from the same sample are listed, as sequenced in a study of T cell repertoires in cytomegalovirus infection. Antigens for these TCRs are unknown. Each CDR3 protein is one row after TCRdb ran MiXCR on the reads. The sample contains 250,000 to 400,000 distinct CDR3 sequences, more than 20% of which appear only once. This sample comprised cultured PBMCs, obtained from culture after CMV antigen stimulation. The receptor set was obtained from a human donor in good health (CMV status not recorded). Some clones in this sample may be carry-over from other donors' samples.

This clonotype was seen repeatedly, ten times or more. CDR3: CASSPPAGPYGYTF. In DNA form, the CDR3 reads TGTGCCAGCAGCCCCCCGGCAGGGCCCTATGGCTACACCTTC. The rearrangement joins TRBV7-9 to TRBJ1-2; D is perhaps TRBD1 (5 bases). V was pared by 5 bases and J by 4 bases, with 14 bases between. CDR3 length equals 14 residues. Germline CDR1 reads SEHNR; CDR2 reads FQNEAQ (reference sequence).

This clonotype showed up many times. The chain's CDR3 is CASSQEAPGSGPYNEQFF. CDR3 nucleotides: TGCGCCAGCAGCCAAGAAGCTCCGGGGAGCGGACCCTACAATGAGCAGTTCTTC. The genes are TRBV4-3 and TRBJ2-1; a possible D gene is TRBD2 (5 bases). V was cut by 0 bases and J by 2 bases, with 17 bases left in between. Germline loops: CDR1 LGHNA, CDR2 YSLEER. The CDR3 consists of 18 residues.

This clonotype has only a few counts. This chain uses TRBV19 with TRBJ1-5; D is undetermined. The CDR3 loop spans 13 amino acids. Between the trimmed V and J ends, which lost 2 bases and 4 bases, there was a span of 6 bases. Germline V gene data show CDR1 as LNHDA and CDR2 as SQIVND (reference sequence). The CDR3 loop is CASSISGNQPQHF. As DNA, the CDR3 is TGTGCCAGTAGTATATCGGGGAATCAGCCCCAGCATTTT.

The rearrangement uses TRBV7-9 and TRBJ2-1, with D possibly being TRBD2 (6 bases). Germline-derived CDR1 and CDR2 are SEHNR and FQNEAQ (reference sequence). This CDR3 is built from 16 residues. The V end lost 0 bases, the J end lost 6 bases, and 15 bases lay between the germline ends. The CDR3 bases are TGTGCCAGCAGCTTAGCGTTGCGGGATAAGGTCAATGAGCAGTTCTTC. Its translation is CASSLALRDKVNEQFF.

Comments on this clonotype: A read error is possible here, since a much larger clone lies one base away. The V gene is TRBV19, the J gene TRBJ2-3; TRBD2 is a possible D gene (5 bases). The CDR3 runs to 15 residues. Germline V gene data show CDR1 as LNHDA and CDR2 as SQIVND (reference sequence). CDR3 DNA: TGTGTCAGTAGTAGCGAGGTAACCCGTGCAGATACGCAGTATTTT. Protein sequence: CVSSSEVTRADTQYF.

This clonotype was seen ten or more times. The CDR3 nucleotides are TGCAGTGCCACCTTAAGCAGCTATAGCAATCAGCCCCAGCATTTT. Translating it yields CSATLSSYSNQPQHF. The J gene is TRBJ1-5, the V gene TRBV20-1; the D is unclear. The V and J ends lost 6 bases and 0 bases respectively, with 15 bases between them. The V gene's germline CDR1 is DFQATT and CDR2 SNEGSKA (reference sequence). This CDR3 has 15 residues.

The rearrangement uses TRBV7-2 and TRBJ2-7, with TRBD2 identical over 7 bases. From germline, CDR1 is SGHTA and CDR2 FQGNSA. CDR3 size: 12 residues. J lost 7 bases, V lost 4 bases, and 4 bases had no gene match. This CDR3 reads CASSWTRMEQYF. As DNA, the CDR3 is TGTGCCAGCAGCTGGACTAGAATGGAGCAGTACTTC.

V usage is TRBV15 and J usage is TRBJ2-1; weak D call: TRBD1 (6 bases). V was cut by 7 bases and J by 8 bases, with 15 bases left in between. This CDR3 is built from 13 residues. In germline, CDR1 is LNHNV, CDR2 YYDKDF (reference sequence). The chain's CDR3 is CATKVQGSHEQFF. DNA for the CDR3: TGTGCCACCAAAGTGCAGGGGTCCCATGAGCAGTTCTTC.

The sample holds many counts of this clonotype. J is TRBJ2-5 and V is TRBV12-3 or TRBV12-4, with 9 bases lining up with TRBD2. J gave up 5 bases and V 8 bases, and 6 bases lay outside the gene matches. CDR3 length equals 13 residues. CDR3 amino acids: CASSRLAGETQYF. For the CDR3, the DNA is TGTGCCAGCTCTCGCCTAGCGGGGGAGACCCAGTACTTC.

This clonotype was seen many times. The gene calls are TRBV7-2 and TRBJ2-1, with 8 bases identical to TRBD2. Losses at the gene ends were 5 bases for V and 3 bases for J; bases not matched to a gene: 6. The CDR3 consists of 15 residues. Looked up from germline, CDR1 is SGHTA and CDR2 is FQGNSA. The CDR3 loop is CASSLSGTRYNEQFF. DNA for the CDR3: TGTGCCAGCAGCCTTAGCGGGACACGCTACAATGAGCAGTTCTTC.

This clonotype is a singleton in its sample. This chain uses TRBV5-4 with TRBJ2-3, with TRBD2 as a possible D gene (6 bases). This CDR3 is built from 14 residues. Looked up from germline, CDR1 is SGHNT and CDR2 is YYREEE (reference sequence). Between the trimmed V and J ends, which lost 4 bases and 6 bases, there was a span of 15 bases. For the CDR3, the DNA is TGTGCCAGCAGCCCGCGGCTGGAGGGGGATACGCAGTATTTT. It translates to CASSPRLEGDTQYF.

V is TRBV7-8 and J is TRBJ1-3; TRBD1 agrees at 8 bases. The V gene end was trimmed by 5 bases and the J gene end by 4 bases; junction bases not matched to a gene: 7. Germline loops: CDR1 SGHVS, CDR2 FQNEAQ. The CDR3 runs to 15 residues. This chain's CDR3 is CASSRRTGTGNTIYF. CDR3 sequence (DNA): TGTGCCAGCAGCAGACGGACAGGGACAGGAAACACCATATATTTT.

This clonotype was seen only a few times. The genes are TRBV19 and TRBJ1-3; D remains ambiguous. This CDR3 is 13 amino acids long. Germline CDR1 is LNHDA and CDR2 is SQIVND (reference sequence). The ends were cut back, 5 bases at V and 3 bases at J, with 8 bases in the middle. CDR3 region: CASSVDGGNTIYF. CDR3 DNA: TGTGCCAGTAGTGTCGACGGTGGAAACACCATATATTTT.

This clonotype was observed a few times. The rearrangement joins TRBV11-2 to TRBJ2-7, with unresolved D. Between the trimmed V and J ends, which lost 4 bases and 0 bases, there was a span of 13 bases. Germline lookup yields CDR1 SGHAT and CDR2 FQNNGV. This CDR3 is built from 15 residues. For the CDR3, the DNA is TGTGCCAGCAGCTCACCCACAGAAAACTCCTACGAGCAGTACTTC. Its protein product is CASSSPTENSYEQYF.

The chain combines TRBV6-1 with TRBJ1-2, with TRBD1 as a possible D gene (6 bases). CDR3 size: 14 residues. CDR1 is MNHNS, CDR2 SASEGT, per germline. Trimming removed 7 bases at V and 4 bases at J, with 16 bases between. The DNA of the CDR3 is TGTGCCAGCACCTCGGGGGGGGCGGTCTATGGCTACACCTTC. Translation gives CASTSGGAVYGYTF.

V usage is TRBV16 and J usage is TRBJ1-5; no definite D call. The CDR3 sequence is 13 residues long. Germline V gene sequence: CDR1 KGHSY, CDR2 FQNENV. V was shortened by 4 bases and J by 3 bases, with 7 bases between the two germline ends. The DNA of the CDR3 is TGTGCCAGCAGCCCGACGGACAATCAGCCCCAGCATTTT. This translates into CASSPTDNQPQHF. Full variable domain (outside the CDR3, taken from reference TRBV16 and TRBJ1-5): GEEVAQTPKHLVRGEGQKAKLYCAPIKGHSYVFWYQQVLKNEFKFLISFQNENVFDETGMPKERFSAKCLPNSPCSLEIQATKLEDSAVYFCASSPTDNQPQHFGDGTRLSIL.

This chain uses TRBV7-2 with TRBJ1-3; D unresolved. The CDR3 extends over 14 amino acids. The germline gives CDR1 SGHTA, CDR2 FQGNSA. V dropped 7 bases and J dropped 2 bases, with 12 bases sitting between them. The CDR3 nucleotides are TGTGCCAGCACCCCGGGAGGAGCTGGAAACACCATATATTTT. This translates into CASTPGGAGNTIYF. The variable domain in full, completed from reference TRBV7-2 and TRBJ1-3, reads GAGVSQSPSNKVTEKGKDVELRCDPISGHTALYWYRQSLGQGLEFLIYFQGNSAPDKSGLPSDRFSAERTGGSVSTLTIQRTQQEDSAVYLCASTPGGAGNTIYFGEGSWLTVV.